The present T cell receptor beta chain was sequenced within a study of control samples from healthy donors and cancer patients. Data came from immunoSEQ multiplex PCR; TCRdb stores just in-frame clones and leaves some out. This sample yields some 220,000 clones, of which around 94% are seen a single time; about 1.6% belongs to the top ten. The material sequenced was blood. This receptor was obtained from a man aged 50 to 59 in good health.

Here the CDR3 reads CASSLTGTANYGYTF. CDR3 DNA: TGTGCCAGCAGCTTGACAGGGACCGCTAACTATGGCTACACCTTC. The V call is TRBV11-2, the J call TRBJ1-2, with 7 bases matching TRBD1. J was trimmed by 0 bases and V by 3 bases; bases with no gene match: 4. Looked up from germline, CDR1 is SGHAT and CDR2 is FQNNGV. CDR3 length: 15 residues.